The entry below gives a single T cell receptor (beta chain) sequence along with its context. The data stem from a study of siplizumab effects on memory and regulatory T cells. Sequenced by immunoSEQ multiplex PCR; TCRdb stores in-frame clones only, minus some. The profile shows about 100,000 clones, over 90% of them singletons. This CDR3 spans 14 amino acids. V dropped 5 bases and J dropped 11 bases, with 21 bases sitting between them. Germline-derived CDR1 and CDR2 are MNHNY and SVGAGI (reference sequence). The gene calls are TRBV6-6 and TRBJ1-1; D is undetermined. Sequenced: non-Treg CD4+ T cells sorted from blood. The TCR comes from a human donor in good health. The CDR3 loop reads CASSHPLGGSDAFF. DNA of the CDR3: TGTGCCAGCAGTCACCCTTTGGGAGGGTCGGACGCTTTCTTT.